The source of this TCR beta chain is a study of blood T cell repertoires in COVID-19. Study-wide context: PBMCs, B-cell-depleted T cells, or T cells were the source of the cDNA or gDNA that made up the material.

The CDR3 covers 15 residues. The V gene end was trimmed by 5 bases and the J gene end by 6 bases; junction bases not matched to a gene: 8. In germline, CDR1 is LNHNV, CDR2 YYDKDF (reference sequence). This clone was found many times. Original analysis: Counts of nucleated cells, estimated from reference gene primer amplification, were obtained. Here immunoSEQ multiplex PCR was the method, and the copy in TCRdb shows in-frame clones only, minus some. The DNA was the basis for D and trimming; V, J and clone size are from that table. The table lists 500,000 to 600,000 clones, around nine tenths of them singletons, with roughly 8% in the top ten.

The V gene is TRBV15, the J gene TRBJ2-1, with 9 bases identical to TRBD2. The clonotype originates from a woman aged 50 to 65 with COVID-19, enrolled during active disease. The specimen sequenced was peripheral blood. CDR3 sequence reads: CATSARGGGANEQFF. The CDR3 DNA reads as TGTGCCACCAGCGCCCGGGGCGGGGGGGCCAATGAGCAGTTCTTC. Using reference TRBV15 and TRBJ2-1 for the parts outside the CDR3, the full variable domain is DAMVIQNPRYQVTQFGKPVTLSCSQTLNHNVMYWYQQKSSQAPKLLFHYYDKDFNNEADTPDNFQSRRPNTSFCFLDIRSPGLGDTAMYLCATSARGGGANEQFFGPGTRLTVL.